Sequencing of this T cell receptor beta chain was carried out in a study of CD8+ T cells in alopecia areata. Study information: Severity of treated patients was scored by affected scalp percentage. Study results and caveats: Scalp and blood samples kept many expanded lesional clones throughout tofacitinib. Scalp sequencing captures resident alphabeta T cells of normal skin too.

Germline loops: CDR1 LNHDA, CDR2 SQIVND (reference sequence). The V and J ends lost 1 base and 3 bases respectively, with 1 base between them. There are 11 residues in the CDR3. RNA extraction was followed by reverse transcription into cDNA, which acted as the sequencing template. The protocol was immunoSEQ multiplex PCR, while the TCRdb copy is restricted to in-frame clones and leaves out a portion. This table holds around 99,000 clones, around 83% found once. On this clone: Its cognate antigen is unknown.

Documented treatment: oral pan-JAK inhibitor, 5-10 mg twice daily. The gene calls are TRBV19 and TRBJ2-7; unclear D gene. Sequencing used CD8+ T cells sorted from blood, obtained at week 24, from a patient treated with tofacitinib. The clonotype originates from a human donor with alopecia areata. CDR3: CASSIGYEQYF. The CDR3 region has the DNA TGTGCCAGTAGTATAGGCTACGAGCAGTACTTC.